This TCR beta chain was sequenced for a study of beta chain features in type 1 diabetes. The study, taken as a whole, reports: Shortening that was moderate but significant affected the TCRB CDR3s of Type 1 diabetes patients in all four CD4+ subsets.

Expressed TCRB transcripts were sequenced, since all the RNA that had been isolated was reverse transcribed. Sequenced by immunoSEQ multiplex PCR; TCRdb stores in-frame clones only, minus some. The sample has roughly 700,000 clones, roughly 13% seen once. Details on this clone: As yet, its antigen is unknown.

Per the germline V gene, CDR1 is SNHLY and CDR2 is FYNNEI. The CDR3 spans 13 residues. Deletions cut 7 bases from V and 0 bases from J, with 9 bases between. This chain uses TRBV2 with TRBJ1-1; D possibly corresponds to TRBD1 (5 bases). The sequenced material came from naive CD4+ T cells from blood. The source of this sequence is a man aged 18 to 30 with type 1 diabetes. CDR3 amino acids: CASIMGVNTEAFF. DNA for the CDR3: TGTGCCAGCATTATGGGGGTGAACACTGAAGCTTTCTTT.